A selection of T cell receptor beta chains follows, all from one sample in a study of blood T cell repertoires in COVID-19. TCRdb's table, derived via immunoSEQ multiplex PCR, lists solely in-frame clones and lacks some. In the table there are some 180,000 clones, about 80% of which are singletons. Material for sequencing was peripheral blood. Receptor source: a woman in her forties or fifties with active or convalescent COVID-19. Both conserved end residues are part of each CDR3. Fields, in order: J gene, D gene, V gene, clone size, CDR3 DNA, CDR3 protein. The D gene is left open where the match is weak. A row's size may be missing; if present it is once, few, many or a size class.

>TRBJ1-1|-|TRBV2|-
TGTGCCAGCAGTGAAGGTCCCCGTCTAGGAGCTTTCTTT
CASSEGPRLGAFF
>TRBJ2-3|TRBD2|TRBV24-1|once
TGTGCCACCAGTGACCCCAGCGGGAGGGCCACAGATACGCAGTATTTT
CATSDPSGRATDTQYF
>TRBJ2-2|TRBD2|TRBV3-1/TRBV3-2|-
TGTGCCAGCAGCCAAGTTCCGGGAGGGAACACCGGGGAGCTGTTTTTT
CASSQVPGGNTGELFF
>TRBJ1-6|TRBD1|TRBV6-5|once
TGTGCCAGCAGAAGGGACAGCTCCTATAATTCACCCCTCCACTTT
CASRRDSSYNSPLHF
>TRBJ2-1|TRBD2|TRBV11-1|-
TGTGCCAGCAGCTCCCTAGCGGGGGGGACATACAATGAGCAGTTCTTC
CASSSLAGGTYNEQFF
>TRBJ2-5|-|TRBV5-5|-
TGTGCCAGCAGCCTCACCGCCGGGACTGCAAGCGAGACCCAGTACTTC
CASSLTAGTASETQYF
>TRBJ2-6|TRBD1|TRBV2|-
TGTGCCAGCAGTCTCCAGGGGGCTGGGGCCAACGTCCTGACTTTC
CASSLQGAGANVLTF
>TRBJ1-1|-|TRBV19|-
TGTGCCAGTAGTCCCTCCGGCAGGACTGAAGCTTTCTTT
CASSPSGRTEAFF
>TRBJ2-3|TRBD1|TRBV18|-
TGTGCCAGCTCGGGACAGGTCACAGATACGCAGTATTTT
CASSGQVTDTQYF
>TRBJ1-2|TRBD1|TRBV28|few
TGTGCCAGCAGGGGGACAGGAACCTTCGGTAACTATGGCTACACCTTC
CASRGTGTFGNYGYTF
>TRBJ1-2|TRBD1|TRBV30|-
TGTGCCTGGAACGGGGACAGGGGGCTGGAAGGCTACACCTTC
CAWNGDRGLEGYTF
>TRBJ2-1|TRBD1|TRBV7-2|-
TGTGCCAGCAGCGCCGGGACAGGGAGTAGGGAGCAGTTCTTC
CASSAGTGSREQFF
>TRBJ2-7|TRBD2|TRBV19|-
TGTGCCAGTAGTATCGGACTAGCGGGAGGGAACTACGAGCAGTACTTC
CASSIGLAGGNYEQYF
>TRBJ2-1|-|TRBV11-2|-
TGTGCCAGCAGCTTAGTCGGGGGGCCCTACAATGAGCAGTTCTTC
CASSLVGGPYNEQFF
>TRBJ2-1|-|TRBV7-3|few
TGTGCCAGCAGCTTACAACCAACTTCTAGCGCCTACAATGAGCAGTTCTTC
CASSLQPTSSAYNEQFF
>TRBJ1-6|-|TRBV19|-
TGTGCCAGTAGTCCCAGGGCTAGCTCCTATAATTCACCCCTCCACTTT
CASSPRASSYNSPLHF
>TRBJ2-7|TRBD2|TRBV19|-
TGTGCCAGTAGGGGGGGGACCCCCTACGAGCAGTACTTC
CASRGGTPYEQYF
>TRBJ1-5|-|TRBV10-1|-
TGCGCCAGCAGAGTTACGGGGGGGCTCTTTAGCAATCAGCCCCAGCATTTT
CASRVTGGLFSNQPQHF
>TRBJ1-1|TRBD1|TRBV12-5|-
TGTGCTAGTAACAGGGGGCTGAACACTGAAGCTTTCTTT
CASNRGLNTEAFF
>TRBJ2-7|TRBD2|TRBV23-1|few
TGCGCCAGCAGGGTTGGGTGGGGACTAGCGGATTTCGGGCAGTACTTC
CASRVGWGLADFGQYF
>TRBJ1-2|-|TRBV20-1|-
TGCAGTGCTAGCAGGGATTATGGCTACACCTTC
CSASRDYGYTF
>TRBJ1-4|TRBD1|TRBV24-1|-
TGTGCCACCAGTGATTTAGAGACAGGGAGAACAACTAATGAAAAACTGTTTTTT
CATSDLETGRTTNEKLFF
>TRBJ2-5|TRBD1|TRBV7-6|-
TGTGCCAGCAGCTCGGGACAGGGAGAGACCCAGTACTTC
CASSSGQGETQYF
>TRBJ1-1|-|TRBV16|-
TGTGCCAGCAGCCAATCGCTGAGGAAGAACACTGAAGCTTTCTTT
CASSQSLRKNTEAFF
>TRBJ1-2|TRBD1|TRBV9|-
TGTGCCAGCAGCGTAGCCCCAGGGGGAGACTATGGCTACACCTTC
CASSVAPGGDYGYTF
>TRBJ1-2|-|TRBV19|-
TGTGCCAGTAGTATACAAGCAGGGTCTCGCTATGGCTACACCTTC
CASSIQAGSRYGYTF
>TRBJ2-3|TRBD2|TRBV4-1|-
TGCGCCAGCAGCCAAGAACAAGGGGACTACTCGACGCCGTATTTT
CASSQEQGDYSTPYF
>TRBJ2-6|TRBD1|TRBV4-3|-
TGCGCCAGCAGCCCCGACGCAGGGACAGGGGCTGGGGCCAACGTCCTGACTTTC
CASSPDAGTGAGANVLTF
>TRBJ1-5|TRBD1|TRBV6-6|-
TGTGCCAGCAGTAACGGACAGGGGGCGTTCAATCAGCCCCAGCATTTT
CASSNGQGAFNQPQHF
>TRBJ1-1|-|TRBV6-5|-
TGTGCCAGCCAGACCCTACAGGGAACTGAAGCTTTCTTT
CASQTLQGTEAFF
>TRBJ2-1|TRBD2|TRBV2|-
TGTGCCAGCAGTGTACGGACTAGACAAGGCAATGAGCAGTTCTTC
CASSVRTRQGNEQFF
>TRBJ1-2|-|TRBV7-9|once
TGTGCCAGCAGCTTAGCAGGGGATTCTGGCTACACCTTC
CASSLAGDSGYTF
>TRBJ2-7|TRBD2|TRBV7-9|once
TGTGCCAGCAGCTTAGGGGGGACTAGCGGGAGGAGCTCCTACGAGCAGTACTTC
CASSLGGTSGRSSYEQYF
>TRBJ1-5|TRBD1|TRBV28|-
TGTGCCAGCAGTCTACAGGGGGCAGGAGGTCAGCCCCAGCATTTT
CASSLQGAGGQPQHF
>TRBJ1-3|TRBD1|TRBV18|-
TGTGCCAGCTCACCAGGGACAGGTGCAAACACCATATATTTT
CASSPGTGANTIYF
>TRBJ2-2|-|TRBV6-2/TRBV6-3|few
TGTGCCAGCAGTGCCGTAGCGGATGGGAGTACCGGGGAGCTGTTTTTT
CASSAVADGSTGELFF
>TRBJ2-1|-|TRBV5-1|-
TGCGCCAGCAGCTTATTTTGGGGAATTAGCGATGAGCAGTTCTTC
CASSLFWGISDEQFF
>TRBJ1-1|TRBD1|TRBV6-5|-
TGTGCCAGCAAGGGACAGGGTGAGATGAACACTGAAGCTTTCTTT
CASKGQGEMNTEAFF
>TRBJ1-1|-|TRBV5-1|-
TGCGCCAGCAGCCCCGGGGGGTGGGGTGGGGCTGAAGCTTTCTTT
CASSPGGWGGAEAFF
>TRBJ1-2|-|TRBV30|-
TGTGCCTGCCGACCCGGACTTAACTATGGCTACACCTTC
CACRPGLNYGYTF
>TRBJ1-1|TRBD1|TRBV11-1|-
TGTGCCAGCAGCCCCCGGGACAGGGGAGGCACTGAAGCTTTCTTT
CASSPRDRGGTEAFF
>TRBJ1-1|-|TRBV18|-
TGTGCCAGCTCCGACTATACGGTTGCTAACACTGAAGCTTTCTTT
CASSDYTVANTEAFF
>TRBJ1-1|TRBD1|TRBV19|-
TGTGCCAGTAGGAAGGACAGGGGGACTGAAGCTTTCTTT
CASRKDRGTEAFF
>TRBJ2-1|-|TRBV29-1|-
TGCAGCGTTGTCGGCAGGGTGATAGTGGGTTCGACACGGAATGAGCAGTTCTTC
CSVVGRVIVGSTRNEQFF
>TRBJ1-4|-|TRBV9|-
TGTGAGACAGACCCTAATGAAAAACTGTTTTTT
CETDPNEKLFF
>TRBJ2-7|-|TRBV19|-
TGTGCCAGTAGTAGACAGCTTTGGTCCTACGAGCAGTACTTC
CASSRQLWSYEQYF
>TRBJ2-4|TRBD1|TRBV18|-
TGTGCCAGCTCACCACCGGGGGGACAGGTTGCCAAAAACATTCAGTACTTC
CASSPPGGQVAKNIQYF
>TRBJ1-2|-|TRBV2|-
TGTGCCAGCACCTCCGACAGGCCCTCTAACTATGGCTACACCTTC
CASTSDRPSNYGYTF
>TRBJ1-1|-|TRBV6-1|-
TGTGCCAGCAGGGAAGACAGTTACACTGAAGCTTTCTTT
CASREDSYTEAFF
>TRBJ1-2|-|TRBV5-1|once
TGCGCCAGCAGCTTGGGGGCCACTCCTAACTATGGCTACACCTTC
CASSLGATPNYGYTF
>TRBJ1-2|-|TRBV5-6|few
TGTGCCAGCAGCGTCGACAGAGACTATGGCTACACCTTC
CASSVDRDYGYTF
>TRBJ2-2|TRBD1|TRBV5-1|-
TGCGCCAGCAGCCTGGGACAGGGGGCCATCGGGGAGCTGTTTTTT
CASSLGQGAIGELFF
>TRBJ1-1|-|TRBV29-1|-
TGCAGCGTTGTCAGGGTCGAGGACACTGAAGCTTTCTTT
CSVVRVEDTEAFF
>TRBJ2-7|TRBD1|TRBV7-2|few
TGTGCCAGCAGCCCTAGGACAGGGGGATCTTACGAGCAGTACTTC
CASSPRTGGSYEQYF
>TRBJ1-2|TRBD1|TRBV7-2|-
TGTGCCAGCAGCTTAGGGGGACAGGGTACTAACTATGGCTACACCTTC
CASSLGGQGTNYGYTF
>TRBJ1-2|TRBD1|TRBV5-6|-
TGTGCCAGCAGCTTACAGGGGACCTATGGCTACACCTTC
CASSLQGTYGYTF
>TRBJ2-5|TRBD1|TRBV5-1|-
TGCGCCAGCAGCTTGAGGGGACAGCAAGAGACCCAGTACTTC
CASSLRGQQETQYF
>TRBJ1-2|TRBD1|TRBV7-2|-
TGTGCCAGCAGACCTACAGGGGTCTATGGCTACACCTTC
CASRPTGVYGYTF
>TRBJ1-4|-|TRBV4-2|few
TGTGCCAGCAGCAATCGGCAGGGGTTTAGTGGAGATGAAAAACTGTTTTTT
CASSNRQGFSGDEKLFF
>TRBJ2-7|TRBD1|TRBV28|-
TGTGCCAGCAGTCCTTTAGGGACAGGGGAGTACGAGCAGTACTTC
CASSPLGTGEYEQYF